Below, one T cell receptor (beta chain) is given with its context. Its antigen specificity is not known. Nothing much larger sits one base from this clone, and base qualities are not available. The CDR3 starts with the cysteine, ends with the phenylalanine, and has 18 residues. The DNA shown is the 54-base CDR3, in frame from base 1. CDR1 and CDR2 are read off the germline V gene as SNHLY and FYNNEI. V gives up 3 bases and J gives up 0 bases, and the segment between their germline ends measures 20 bases. Stable Graves' hyperthyroidism was defined as the absence of progression to ophthalmopathy over 18 months of follow-up. Hyperthyroidism patients were aged 18 to 65 years and newly diagnosed, with disease duration of less than 2 months. Exclusion was applied to patients with uncontrolled infections, other autoimmune diseases, pregnancy or lactation. Diagnoses were established on the basis of clinical symptoms, serum thyroxine and TRAb, thyroid ultrasound, and orbital computed tomography. Ficoll-Paque density gradient centrifugation was used to isolate PBMCs from around 10 ml of fresh peripheral blood. Trizol reagent was used to extract total RNA, and RNA quality was then checked on an Agilent 2100 Bioanalyzer.

These data belong to a study of T cells in Graves' hyperthyroidism and ophthalmopathy (dated by TCRdb to about 2019). About the investigation overall: Peripheral blood was sampled at the time of initial diagnosis, prior to any treatment. To identify distinguishing TCR V-J signatures, a discovery cohort of 100 patients was used, comprising 43 with Graves' ophthalmopathy and under 60 with stable Graves' hyperthyroidism. Whether ophthalmopathy could be predicted prospectively was tested in an independent validation cohort made up of 18 hyperthyroidism patients plus 17 patients who later progressed to ophthalmopathy. The 100 discovery patients were randomly split 7:3 into training and test sets. In addition, the study compared T-cell repertoires in thyroid tissue and in blood from several Graves' hyperthyroidism patients. Once sampling was done, hyperthyroidism patients were given methimazole at a starting dose of 30 mg daily, whereas ophthalmopathy patients were given high-dose intravenous methylprednisolone. The paper describes TCR Vbeta CDR3 sequencing of about 140 peripheral blood samples, made up of 43 ophthalmopathy patients, roughly 80 hyperthyroidism patients and around 17 progressor patients. Study-wide conclusions, independent of this receptor: During validation, the model predicted progression to ophthalmopathy a median of about 6.5 months ahead of onset, with roughly 65% sensitivity and roughly 75% specificity. Sample size was not statistically predetermined, and blinding of investigators to group allocation was not performed. A model built on a 13 V-J signature distinguished ophthalmopathy from stable hyperthyroidism, reaching roughly 88% sensitivity and about 81% specificity in cross-validation and 80%/75% in testing. Most expanded thyroid clonotypes (frequency above 0.001) were also detected in blood, suggesting blood repertoires may reflect thyroid immune responses.

The TCR beta CDR3 regions were amplified from RNA transcripts. The first round of RT-PCR for the TCR CDR3 was performed with the HTBI primer set and the Qiagen OneStep RT-PCR kit. A second multiplex PCR round built the libraries, followed by size selection and purification. Libraries were sequenced paired-end with 100 bp reads on an Illumina HiSeq2000. As for how the authors treated the data: Raw data were processed with SOAPnuke, discarding reads with adapters, uncalled bases, mean Phred below 15, or no exact constant-primer or identifier match. COPE v1.2.5 was used to merge the high-quality paired reads, and each unique nucleotide sequence was defined as a clonotype. MiTCR v1.1 was used to align the clonotypes against IMGT TRBV, TRBD and TRBJ reference segments. Only V-J combinations with frequency above 0.0001, covering 99% to 99.2% of repertoires, were analysed. A TCS score was defined as the ratio of F50 (clonal expansion) to E x V (chaos), with BLOSUM62-based TCRdist applied between CDR3 peptides within each V-J. Welch's t-statistics and random forest reduced some 510 V-J features to roughly 13, which were used in a naive Bayes classifier (R e1071). TCRdb itself trimmed the public reads at Q25 with fastp, ran MiXCR and retained productive beta chains. Each record represents a unique CDR3 protein, reported with the most common genes and DNA among its rows. The V and J calls were determined by TCRdb, not by the authors. The sample table records about 92,000 distinct CDR3 sequences; roughly 49% of these occur just once. Roughly 29% of the sample is held by the ten biggest clonotypes.

Sequencing was done on a sample of blood. The chain couples TRBV2 to TRBJ1-1; a tentative D match to TRBD1 spans 6 bases. The source is a woman in her 40s with Graves' hyperthyroidism. The CDR3: CASSDYRIPGHLNTEAFF. DNA sequence: TGTGCCAGCAGTGATTACCGGATTCCGGGACACCTGAACACTGAAGCTTTCTTT.